Shown below are 11 T cell receptor beta chains from a single sample sequenced in a study of T cells in women clearing cervical HPV infection. Profiling relied on immunoSEQ multiplex PCR, and the TCRdb table lists in-frame clones only, not all of them. This sample's table reports roughly 35,000 clones. The sample consisted of blood buffy coat. The receptors stem from a woman between 18 and 70 years old with a cervical HPV16 infection that either progressed to CIN3+ or cleared (not recorded which).

A note on this clone: The CDR3 extends 3 residues past the end of the read, so its final part is completed from the germline J gene. The chain employs TRBV28 and TRBJ1-2; TRBD1 matches 7 bases. CDR1 is MDHEN and CDR2 is SYDVKM in the germline V gene. The CDR3 is made up of 16 amino acids. The J segment lost 0 bases and the V segment lost 6 bases, leaving 10 bases of the junction unmatched. The DNA read from the CDR3 is TGTGCCAGCAGGAACCCAGGGACAGCGACTAACTATGGC. Amino acids: CASRNPGTATNYG. The full CDR3 sequence reads CASRNPGTATNYGYTF.

On this clone itself: Coverage ceases 3 residues before the CDR3 finishes, and the germline J gene fills in the end. This chain links TRBV2 with TRBJ2-2; D gene uncertain. Looked up from germline, CDR1 is SNHLY and CDR2 is FYNNEI. This CDR3 contains 13 residues. CDR3 protein: CASRNGLNEKLFF. The DNA read from the CDR3 is TGTGCCAGCAGGAACGGGTTGAATGAAAAG.

This CDR3 reads CSASDRGYAYEQYF. The DNA read from the CDR3 is TGCAGTGCTAGCGACCGGGGATACGCCTACGAG. The J gene is TRBJ2-7, the V gene TRBV20-1; the D gene is possibly TRBD2 (5 bases). The CDR3 end falls 3 residues outside the read, so it is completed with the germline J gene. Germline V gene data show CDR1 as DFQATT and CDR2 as SNEGSKA (reference sequence). The CDR3 sequence is 14 residues long. The germline V and J ends were trimmed by 3 bases and 2 bases, with 14 bases remaining between them.

The sequenced CDR3 bases are TGCGCCAGCAGCTTCACAGGGGGGGGGAATGAAAAA. It codes for CASSFTGGGNEK. The full CDR3 reads CASSFTGGGNEKLFF. V gene TRBV5-1 combines with J gene TRBJ1-4; 8 positions agree with TRBD1. With the read ending 3 residues before the CDR3 end, the germline J gene is used to fill in that end. The CDR3 sequence is 15 residues long. Germline CDR1 reads SGHRS; CDR2 reads YFSETQ. Unmatched junction bases numbered 5, after V lost 2 bases and J lost 5 bases.

Notes on this clone: Germline is not matched at one junction end, which may reflect a read error. The missing CDR3 end, 3 residues past where the read stops, is filled in from the germline J gene. The gene calls are TRBV4-2 and TRBJ1-3; possible D gene TRBD1, 6 bases. This CDR3 comprises 15 residues. Germline V gives CDR1 LGHNA, CDR2 YNFKEQ. CDR3 DNA (partial): TGCGCCAGCAGCCAAGAACAGGGCTCTGGAAACACC. Translation: CASSQEQGSGNT. The full-length CDR3 reads as CASSQEQGSGNTIYF.

This clone is classed as medium-sized by frequency. CDR3 protein: CAWSDGQHYGYTF. The sequenced part of the CDR3 DNA is TGTGCCTGGAGCGATGGACAGCACTATGGC. The chain is built from TRBV30 and TRBJ1-2, with D possibly matching TRBD1 (6 bases). The read gets to within 3 residues of the CDR3 end, and the germline J gene fills in the rest. The CDR3 sequence is 13 residues long. Germline CDR1 reads GTSNPN; CDR2 reads SVGIG (reference sequence). The V end was cut by 3 bases, the J end by 3 bases, with 11 bases between.

To note about this clone: The missing CDR3 end, 3 residues past where the read stops, is filled in from the germline J gene. The chain couples TRBV7-9 to TRBJ2-3, with 8 bases aligning to TRBD1. J gave up 4 bases and V 5 bases, and 5 bases lay outside the gene matches. The CDR3 extends over 14 amino acids. Germline lookup yields CDR1 SEHNR and CDR2 FQNEAQ (reference sequence). Partial CDR3 DNA: TGTGCCAGCAGCGCCGGGACAGGTTCAGATACG. This translates into CASSAGTGSDT. The complete CDR3 reads CASSAGTGSDTQYF.

Notes on this clone: The sequenced fragment ends 3 residues before the CDR3 boundary, so the rest is inferred from the germline J gene. The V call is TRBV19, the J call TRBJ2-3, with no clear D. Germline-derived CDR1 and CDR2 are LNHDA and SQIVND (reference sequence). The length of the CDR3 is 14 residues. V lost 6 bases and J lost 1, with 11 bases in between. The sequenced CDR3 bases are TGTGCCAGTAGCACTCGATCTGGCACAGATACG. Amino acid sequence: CASSTRSGTDT. The whole CDR3 reads CASSTRSGTDTQYF.

Worth noting for this clone: The read gets to within 3 residues of the CDR3 end, and the germline J gene fills in the rest. The chain combines TRBV7-2 with TRBJ2-5; D is perhaps TRBD1 (6 bases). Germline CDR1 is SGHTA and CDR2 is FQGNSA. CDR3 length: 14 residues. Trimming took 1 base from V and 1 from J, leaving 7 bases between them. The CDR3 spells CASSLDRVQETQYF. CDR3 DNA, as far as it was read: TGTGCCAGCAGCTTAGACAGGGTCCAAGAGACC.

Concerning this clone itself: Coverage ceases 3 residues before the CDR3 finishes, and the germline J gene fills in the end. The J gene is TRBJ2-1, the V gene TRBV20-1; the match to TRBD1 covers 8 bases. CDR1 DFQATT and CDR2 SNEGSKA come from the germline V gene (reference sequence). The V gene end was trimmed by 3 bases and the J gene end by 8 bases; junction bases not matched to a gene: 15. The CDR3 sequence is 16 residues long. The CDR3 DNA, read in part, is TGCAGTGCTAGCCCCTGGGGAACAGGGGGGCTTGATGAG. This gives the protein CSASPWGTGGLDE. In full, the CDR3 reads CSASPWGTGGLDEQFF.

CDR3 loop: CASSPTRKRETQYF. The covered CDR3 bases are TGTGCCAGCAGCCCGACTAGAAAACGGGAGACC. The V and J genes are TRBV14 and TRBJ2-5, with D tentatively TRBD2 (6 bases). Read sequence stops 3 residues before the CDR3 end, and the germline J gene provides the missing end. Trimming cost V 4 bases and J 5 bases, with 14 bases left between them. Germline loops: CDR1 SGHDN, CDR2 FVKESK. This CDR3 has 14 amino acids.